Listed below are T cell receptor beta chains from one sample, sequenced in a study of blood T cell repertoires in COVID-19. Assay used: immunoSEQ multiplex PCR; TCRdb lists only in-frame clones, some missing. Here the sample spans 200,000 to 250,000 clones, around 90% being singletons. The sample taken for sequencing was peripheral blood. The receptors originated from a man younger than 45 with acute or convalescent COVID-19. Each CDR3 is given with its conserved first and last residue. The order of the fields is D gene, clone size, V gene, J gene, CDR3 protein, CDR3 DNA. A D gene is named only where the DNA matches it firmly. Clone size is shown for a subset of rows, as once, few, many or a class of expanded clone.

TRBD1	-	TRBV28	TRBJ1-1	CASSSLRGRGTEAFF	TGTGCCAGCAGTTCCTTAAGGGGGCGGGGCACTGAAGCTTTCTTT
TRBD1	-	TRBV7-8	TRBJ1-6	CASSPKPRQGTGSYSPLHF	TGTGCCAGCAGCCCCAAACCTCGACAGGGGACGGGGTCTTATTCACCCCTCCACTTT
TRBD2	-	TRBV15	TRBJ2-1	CATSPRSGAYNEQFF	TGTGCCACCAGCCCACGCAGCGGGGCCTACAATGAGCAGTTCTTC
-	-	TRBV19	TRBJ2-6	CASSIGSSGANVLTF	TGTGCCAGTAGTATCGGGAGCTCTGGGGCCAACGTCCTGACTTTC
TRBD1	-	TRBV7-2	TRBJ1-2	CASSLGTGGLSYGYTF	TGTGCCAGCAGCTTAGGGACAGGGGGCCTATCCTATGGCTACACCTTC
-	-	TRBV30	TRBJ2-7	CAWSRAVGEQYF	TGTGCCTGGAGCAGGGCCGTGGGCGAGCAGTACTTC
-	-	TRBV5-1	TRBJ1-1	CASSSFGAGLHRMNTEAFF	TGCGCCAGCAGCTCTTTTGGGGCAGGGCTGCATCGTATGAACACTGAAGCTTTCTTT
-	-	TRBV28	TRBJ2-2	CASNPRLESGELFF	TGTGCCAGCAACCCTCGGCTAGAAAGCGGGGAGCTGTTTTTT
-	-	TRBV15	TRBJ2-1	CATSRDQGLNEQFF	TGTGCCACCAGCAGAGATCAGGGATTGAATGAGCAGTTCTTC
-	-	TRBV6-1	TRBJ2-3	CASSESGGTEQYF	TGTGCCAGCAGTGAATCCGGAGGGACGGAGCAGTATTTT
-	-	TRBV6-6	TRBJ2-7	CASSYPGAYEQYF	TGTGCCAGCAGTTACCCGGGAGCCTACGAGCAGTACTTC
TRBD1	-	TRBV7-8	TRBJ1-6	CASSRGTGGSPLHF	TGTGCCAGCAGCCGTGGGACAGGCGGGTCACCCCTCCACTTT
TRBD1	-	TRBV7-3	TRBJ1-3	CASSPGTGGGNTIYF	TGTGCCAGCAGCCCCGGGACAGGGGGTGGAAACACCATATATTTT
-	few	TRBV6-6	TRBJ1-1	CAIYKVATSAAFF	TGTGCCATCTATAAGGTGGCTACTAGCGCAGCTTTCTTT
TRBD1	-	TRBV6-1	TRBJ1-2	CASSDTGGRYGYTF	TGTGCCAGCAGTGACACAGGGGGGAGATATGGCTACACCTTC
-	many	TRBV7-9	TRBJ1-6	CASSLAGDNSPLHF	TGTGCCAGCAGCTTAGCAGGGGATAATTCACCCCTCCACTTT
TRBD1	-	TRBV5-1	TRBJ1-5	CASSRTGDRNQPQHF	TGCGCCAGCAGCAGGACAGGGGATCGCAATCAGCCCCAGCATTTT